The clone carrying this T cell receptor beta chain was detected ten times or more. This CDR3 is 16 amino acids long. V lost 5 bases, J lost 2 bases, and 17 bases lay in between. The germline V gene has CDR1 SEHNR and CDR2 FQNEAQ (reference sequence). This sample is drawn from a study of read filtering for tumor transcriptome and immune sequencing. From 300 to 400 ng of RNA, a library with molecular barcoded alpha/delta and beta/gamma adaptors was made. TCRdb analysed the reads with MiXCR anew, one entry per CDR3 protein. The sample lists approximately 60,000 distinct CDR3 sequences; roughly 19% were seen once.

This rearrangement joins TRBV7-9 to TRBJ2-3; D tentatively fits TRBD1 or TRBD2 (6 bases each). The sequenced material came from a population of CD138-negative cells sorted from bone marrow. The sequence was collected from a donor aged 40 or older with multiple myeloma. The CDR3 nucleotides read TGTGCCAGCAGCCGAGGAGGGGGGTTCAACACAGATACGCAGTATTTT. Translated, it gives CASSRGGGFNTDTQYF.